A selection of T cell receptor beta chains follows, all from one sample in a study of cytomegalovirus exposure and HLA in healthy donors. Sequenced by immunoSEQ multiplex PCR; TCRdb stores in-frame clones only, minus some. The sample has 180,000 or so clones, 60% to 80% seen once. Sequenced sample: PBMCs. The receptors shown here come from a man in his fifties in good health and CMV-seropositive. The CDR3 runs from the conserved cysteine through the conserved F or W. A D gene is named only where the DNA matches it firmly. Clone size appears in some rows only: once, few, many, or a class for an expanded clone.

v_gene	abundance	j_gene	d_gene	len	CDR3aa	CDR3nt
TRBV7-3	.	TRBJ1-2	.	13	CASSLGTHYGYTF	TGTGCCAGCAGCTTAGGGACACACTATGGCTACACCTTC
TRBV7-9	.	TRBJ1-6	.	14	CASSLRQEDSPLHF	TGTGCCAGCAGCTTACGGCAGGAAGATTCACCCCTCCACTTT
TRBV11-2	.	TRBJ2-2	.	15	CASSLAGLSPEELFF	TGTGCCAGCAGCTTAGCGGGGTTATCACCGGAGGAGCTGTTTTTT
TRBV18	.	TRBJ1-2	.	14	CASSPPIARGGYTF	TGTGCCAGCTCACCACCCATCGCACGGGGTGGCTACACCTTC
TRBV27	once	TRBJ2-3	TRBD1	19	CASSLTGQGRYKDTDTQYF	TGTGCCAGCAGTTTAACTGGACAGGGGCGGTATAAGGACACAGATACGCAGTATTTT
TRBV7-8	.	TRBJ2-5	TRBD2	16	CASSSGLAGGQGAQYF	TGTGCCAGCAGCTCCGGACTAGCGGGGGGCCAAGGGGCCCAGTACTTC
TRBV18	.	TRBJ2-1	TRBD2	16	CASSPQRTSTWNEQFF	TGTGCCAGCTCACCACAAAGGACTAGCACCTGGAATGAGCAGTTCTTC
TRBV19	few	TRBJ2-3	TRBD2	15	CASSNGPGGGDTQYF	TGTGCCAGTAGTAACGGGCCCGGCGGGGGAGATACGCAGTATTTT
TRBV5-1	.	TRBJ2-1	TRBD2	16	CASSLALSGGYNEQFF	TGCGCCAGCAGCTTGGCCTTGAGCGGGGGGTACAATGAGCAGTTCTTC
TRBV4-2	.	TRBJ2-7	.	13	CASSPLSSYEQYF	TGTGCCAGCAGCCCCCTTAGCTCCTACGAGCAGTACTTC
TRBV7-2	.	TRBJ1-2	TRBD1	15	CASSRRTGGDGGYTF	TGTGCCAGCAGCAGACGGACAGGGGGAGACGGTGGCTACACCTTC
TRBV6-5	.	TRBJ2-2	TRBD1	15	CASRWDRGDGGELFF	TGTGCCAGCAGATGGGACAGGGGCGATGGCGGGGAGCTGTTTTTT